This TCR beta chain derives from a study of cytomegalovirus exposure and HLA in healthy donors. The primer mix had 60 Vbeta and 13 Jbeta primers. The table came from immunoSEQ multiplex PCR; TCRdb's copy has only in-frame clones and leaves some out. The table includes 160,000 or so clones, 80% to 85% detected once. Germline lookup yields CDR1 SGDLS and CDR2 YYNGEE. V lost 4 bases to trimming and J lost 5 bases, with 13 bases between them. The length of the CDR3 is 14 residues. Material for sequencing was PBMCs. The TCR originated in a man aged 25-45 years in good health and CMV-seronegative. The rearrangement uses TRBV9 and TRBJ2-1; no clear D gene. CDR3 region: CASSRSGSNNEQFF. CDR3 DNA sequence: TGTGCCAGCAGCCGGTCAGGATCCAACAATGAGCAGTTCTTC. Based on the CDR3 plus reference TRBV9 and TRBJ2-1, the full variable domain is DSGVTQTPKHLITATGQRVTLRCSPRSGDLSVYWYQQSLDQGLQFLIQYYNGEERAKGNILERFSAQQFPDLHSELNLSSLELGDSALYFCASSRSGSNNEQFFGPGTRLTVL.